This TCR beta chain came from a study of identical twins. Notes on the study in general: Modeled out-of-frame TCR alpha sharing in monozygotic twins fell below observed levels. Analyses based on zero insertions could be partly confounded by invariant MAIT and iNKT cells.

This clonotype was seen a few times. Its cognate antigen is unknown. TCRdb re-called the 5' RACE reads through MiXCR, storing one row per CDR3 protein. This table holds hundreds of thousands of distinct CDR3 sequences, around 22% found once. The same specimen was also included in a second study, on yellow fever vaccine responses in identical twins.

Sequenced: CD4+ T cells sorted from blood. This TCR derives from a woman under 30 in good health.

The CDR3 region is CATAGQTHGYGYTF. The CDR3 DNA reads TGTGCCACCGCGGGACAGACCCATGGCTATGGCTACACCTTC. This chain links TRBV10-3 with TRBJ1-2; 7 nucleotides match TRBD1. This CDR3 is built from 14 residues. The V segment lost 10 bases and the J segment 4 bases; nucleotides outside the gene matches: 12. The germline gives CDR1 ENHRY, CDR2 SYGVKD.